Listed below are T cell receptor beta chains from one sample, sequenced in a study of blood T cell repertoires in COVID-19. Method: immunoSEQ multiplex PCR; TCRdb's copy keeps in-frame clones and lacks some. This sample has roughly 180,000 clones; about 84% occur once, and the top ten carry 5.2%. The material sequenced was peripheral blood. The receptors were sampled from a woman younger than 45 with acute or convalescent COVID-19. Each CDR3 is given with its conserved first and last residue. The D gene is left open where the match is weak. Clone size, where shown, is once, few, many, or a class for clones that have expanded.

abundance | j_gene | len | v_gene | d_gene | CDR3nt | CDR3aa
. | TRBJ2-7 | 12 | TRBV28 | TRBD1 | TGTGCCAGCATCCAGGGACAGCACGAGCAGTACTTC | CASIQGQHEQYF
. | TRBJ2-5 | 15 | TRBV5-6 | . | TGTGCCAGCAGCTTGGCCTCGGGTACCGGAGAGACCCAGTACTTC | CASSLASGTGETQYF
. | TRBJ1-4 | 16 | TRBV6-5 | . | TGTGCCAGCAGTTACTCGAGACAGAGAACTAATGAAAAACTGTTTTTT | CASSYSRQRTNEKLFF
. | TRBJ2-5 | 12 | TRBV18 | . | TGTGCCAGCTCACCAAATAGAGAGACCCAGTACTTC | CASSPNRETQYF
few | TRBJ1-1 | 14 | TRBV2 | . | TGTGCCAGCAGTGGCTCAGGGGTGAGAACTGAAGCTTTCTTT | CASSGSGVRTEAFF
. | TRBJ1-2 | 14 | TRBV5-6 | TRBD1 | TGTGCCAGCAGCCATCCGACAGGGCAGCATGGCTACACCTTC | CASSHPTGQHGYTF
. | TRBJ1-2 | 14 | TRBV10-3 | TRBD1 | TGTGCCATCAGCAGTCAGGGGGATAACTATGGCTACACCTTC | CAISSQGDNYGYTF
. | TRBJ1-4 | 15 | TRBV14 | TRBD1 | TGTGCCAGCAGCCAAGCGACAGGGCGTAATGAAAAACTGTTTTTT | CASSQATGRNEKLFF
. | TRBJ1-1 | 13 | TRBV27 | . | TGTGCCAGCAGTTTAGGGGGGGCGTTCCAAGCTTTCTTT | CASSLGGAFQAFF
many | TRBJ1-6 | 13 | TRBV2 | . | TGTGCCAGCAGTGACCTACTAAATTCACCCCTCCACTTT | CASSDLLNSPLHF
. | TRBJ2-1 | 15 | TRBV5-1 | . | TGCGCCAGTCTCCCGGGACTGAGCTCCTACAATGAGCAGTTCTTC | CASLPGLSSYNEQFF
. | TRBJ2-7 | 15 | TRBV7-2 | TRBD2 | TGTGCCAGCAGCTTTCTGACTAGCGGGAACTCCGAGCAGTACTTC | CASSFLTSGNSEQYF
. | TRBJ1-1 | 17 | TRBV6-4 | . | TGTGCCAGCAGTGACCGAAACCATGACGGGATTAACACTGAAGCTTTCTTT | CASSDRNHDGINTEAFF
. | TRBJ2-7 | 14 | TRBV27 | . | TGTGCCAGCAGAACCGGTACCTTATCCTACGAGCAGTACTTC | CASRTGTLSYEQYF
. | TRBJ1-5 | 15 | TRBV27 | TRBD1 | TGTGCCAGCAAACAAGCAGGGGGCTGGGATCAGCCCCAGCATTTT | CASKQAGGWDQPQHF
once | TRBJ2-1 | 16 | TRBV24-1 | . | TGTGCCACCAGTGATGCCTCGGCAGGGGACTACAATGAGCAGTTCTTC | CATSDASAGDYNEQFF
. | TRBJ1-2 | 13 | TRBV13 | . | TGTGCCAGCAGCCGGGGGACGAGAGGTGGCTACACCTTC | CASSRGTRGGYTF